Below, 2 T cell receptor beta chains from the same sample are listed, as sequenced in a study of shared clonotypes between healthy human individuals (dated by TCRdb to the early 2020s). Preparation of the library involved the immunoSEQ multiplex PCR assay. The table comes from immuneACCESS by way of TCRdb, which keeps in-frame sequences with V and J called. Part of the clones is missing from these tables; in studies checked, under half for an unresolved V gene and the rest for unknown reasons. Across this sample there are about 1.1 million clones, with about 72% seen only once. Of the sample, 0.89% falls within the top ten clones. Sequencing was carried out using memory CD4+ T cells from PBMCs. In light of the paper, this sample's cell subset or site label describes: CD45RA-negative fraction. These receptors were obtained from a man in his late teens or twenties in good health. Some clones in this sample may be carry-over from other donors' samples.

The V call is TRBV28, the J call TRBJ2-7; 11 bases are shared with TRBD1. With 6 bases clipped from V and 2 bases from J, the junction kept 9 bases outside the gene matches. This CDR3 has 16 residues. From germline, CDR1 is MDHEN and CDR2 SYDVKM. CDR3 sequence (DNA): TGTGCCAGCAGGACATCCGGGACAGGGGGTACCTACGAGCAGTACTTC. Translating it yields CASRTSGTGGTYEQYF.

The rearrangement uses TRBV5-1 and TRBJ1-5; D gene unclear. The CDR3 contains 15 residues. V lost 7 bases and J 1 base, leaving 15 bases between the germline ends. CDR1 is SGHRS and CDR2 is YFSETQ in the germline V gene. The CDR3: CASAPDVSSNQPQHF. The CDR3 DNA sequence: TGCGCCAGCGCACCGGACGTTTCCAGCAATCAGCCCCAGCATTTT.